This T cell receptor beta chain was observed in a study of T-cell memory formation after mild COVID-19. Study summary: TCR clustering was largely donor specific.

This clonotype was detected a few times. The antigen remains undetermined. Notes on the study in general: Mainly CM and EM harbored the contracting CD4+ clones; mainly EMRA harbored the CD8+ ones. Contracting clones, day 15 to 85, had balanced CD4/CD8, and later expanders favored CD4+.

Germline CDR1 LNHNV, CDR2 YYDKDF (reference sequence). The CDR3 sequence is 16 residues long. Trimming cost V 0 bases and J 6 bases, with 17 bases left between them. Barcoded TCR alpha and TCR beta cDNA libraries with UMIs came from 5'RACE using constant-segment primers. One entry per CDR3 protein, called by TCRdb with MiXCR from the 5' RACE reads. The sample has 550,000 to 700,000 distinct CDR3 sequences; 17% are singletons. The origin of this receptor is an adult woman who had mild COVID-19 (a few samples of this study predate the infection). Cell type and time point are not known. This chain links TRBV15 with TRBJ1-2, with D possibly matching TRBD1 (5 bases). Sample: PBMCs or a T cell subset sorted from them (not recorded which). The CDR3 DNA reads as TGTGCCACCAGCAGAGATCAGGGTATCGTGGAGAATGGCTACACCTTC. This encodes CATSRDQGIVENGYTF. Drawing the rest from reference TRBV15 and TRBJ1-2, the complete variable domain is DAMVIQNPRYQVTQFGKPVTLSCSQTLNHNVMYWYQQKSSQAPKLLFHYYDKDFNNEADTPDNFQSRRPNTSFCFLDIRSPGLGDTAMYLCATSRDQGIVENGYTFGSGTRLTVV.